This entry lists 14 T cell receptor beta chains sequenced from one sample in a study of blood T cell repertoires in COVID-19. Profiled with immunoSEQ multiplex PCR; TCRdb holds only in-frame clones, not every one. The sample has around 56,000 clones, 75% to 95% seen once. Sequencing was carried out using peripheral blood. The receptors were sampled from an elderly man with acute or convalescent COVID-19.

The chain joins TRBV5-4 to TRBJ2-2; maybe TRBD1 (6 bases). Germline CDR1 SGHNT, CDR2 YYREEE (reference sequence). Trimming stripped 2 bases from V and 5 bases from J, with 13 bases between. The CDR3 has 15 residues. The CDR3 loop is CASSFEDRGTGELFF. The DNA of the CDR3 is TGTGCCAGCAGCTTCGAGGACAGAGGGACCGGGGAGCTGTTTTTT.

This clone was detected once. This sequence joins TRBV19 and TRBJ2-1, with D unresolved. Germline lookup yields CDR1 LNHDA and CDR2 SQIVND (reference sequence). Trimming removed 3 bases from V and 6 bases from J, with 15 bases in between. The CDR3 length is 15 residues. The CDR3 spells CASSMEATAINEQFF. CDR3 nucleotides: TGTGCCAGTAGTATGGAAGCGACCGCGATCAATGAGCAGTTCTTC.

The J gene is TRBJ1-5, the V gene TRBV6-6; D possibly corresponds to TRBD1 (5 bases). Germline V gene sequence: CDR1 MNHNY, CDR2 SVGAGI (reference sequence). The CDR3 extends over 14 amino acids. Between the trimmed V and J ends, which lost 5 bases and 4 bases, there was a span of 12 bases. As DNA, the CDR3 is TGTGCCAGCAGTGGATGGTCAGGGAATCAGCCCCAGCATTTT. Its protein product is CASSGWSGNQPQHF.

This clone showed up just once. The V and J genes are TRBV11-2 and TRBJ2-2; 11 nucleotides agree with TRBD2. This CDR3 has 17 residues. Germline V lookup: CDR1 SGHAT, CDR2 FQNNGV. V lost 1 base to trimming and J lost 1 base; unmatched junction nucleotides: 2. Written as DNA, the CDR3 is TGTGCCAGCAGCTTAGGCGGACTAGCGGGGAACACCGGGGAGCTGTTTTTT. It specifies CASSLGGLAGNTGELFF. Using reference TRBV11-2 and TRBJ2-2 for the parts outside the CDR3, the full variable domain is EAGVAQSPRYKIIEKRQSVAFWCNPISGHATLYWYQQILGQGPKLLIQFQNNGVVDDSQLPKDRFSAERLKGVDSTLKIQPAKLEDSAVYLCASSLGGLAGNTGELFFGEGSRLTVL.

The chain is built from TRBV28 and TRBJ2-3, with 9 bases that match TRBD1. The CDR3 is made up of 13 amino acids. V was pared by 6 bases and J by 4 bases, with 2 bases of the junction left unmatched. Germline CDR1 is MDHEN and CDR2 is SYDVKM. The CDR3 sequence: CASRGQGPDTQYF. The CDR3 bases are TGTGCCAGCAGGGGACAGGGTCCAGATACGCAGTATTTT.

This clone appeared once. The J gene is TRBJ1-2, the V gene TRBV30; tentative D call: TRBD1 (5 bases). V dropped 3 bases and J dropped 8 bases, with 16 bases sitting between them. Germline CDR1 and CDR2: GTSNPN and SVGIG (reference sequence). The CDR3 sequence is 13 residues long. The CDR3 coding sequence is TGTGCCTGGAGGACAACAGGAGGGGACGGCTACACCTTC. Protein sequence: CAWRTTGGDGYTF. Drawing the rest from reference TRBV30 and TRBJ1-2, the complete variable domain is SQTIHQWPATLVQPVGSPLSLECTVEGTSNPNLYWYRQAAGRGLQLLFYSVGIGQISSEVPQNLSASRPQDRQFILSSKKLLLSDSGFYLCAWRTTGGDGYTFGSGTRLTVV.

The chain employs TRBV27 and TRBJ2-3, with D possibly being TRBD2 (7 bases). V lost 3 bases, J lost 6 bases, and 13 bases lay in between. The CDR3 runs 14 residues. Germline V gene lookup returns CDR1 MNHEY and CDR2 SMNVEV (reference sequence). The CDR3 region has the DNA TGTGCCAGCAGTTTGGGGGGGGGCAGGGATACGCAGTATTTT. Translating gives CASSLGGGRDTQYF.

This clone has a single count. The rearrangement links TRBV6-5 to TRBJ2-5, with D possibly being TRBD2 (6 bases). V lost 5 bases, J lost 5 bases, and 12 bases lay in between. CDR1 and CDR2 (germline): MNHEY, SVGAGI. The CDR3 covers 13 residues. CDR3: CASSLTGGETQYF. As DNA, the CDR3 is TGTGCCAGCAGTCTTACAGGAGGGGAGACCCAGTACTTC.

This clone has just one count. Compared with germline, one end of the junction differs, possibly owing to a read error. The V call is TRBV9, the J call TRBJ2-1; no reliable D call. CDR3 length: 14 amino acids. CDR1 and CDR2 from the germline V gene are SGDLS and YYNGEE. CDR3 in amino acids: CASSVEPSYNEQFF. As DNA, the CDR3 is TGTGCCAGCAGCGTAGAGCCCTCCTATAATGAGCAGTTCTTC.

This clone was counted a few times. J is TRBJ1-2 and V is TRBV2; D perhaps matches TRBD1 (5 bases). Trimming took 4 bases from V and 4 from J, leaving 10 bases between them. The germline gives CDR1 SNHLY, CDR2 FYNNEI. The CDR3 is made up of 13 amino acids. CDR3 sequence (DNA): TGTGCCAGCAGTGTGCAGGGATCCTATGGCTACACCTTC. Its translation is CASSVQGSYGYTF.

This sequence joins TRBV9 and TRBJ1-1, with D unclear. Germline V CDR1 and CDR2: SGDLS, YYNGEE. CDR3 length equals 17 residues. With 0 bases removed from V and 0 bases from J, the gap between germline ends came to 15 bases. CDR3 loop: CASSVGVERVLNTEAFF. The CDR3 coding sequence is TGTGCCAGCAGCGTAGGAGTGGAGAGGGTATTGAACACTGAAGCTTTCTTT.

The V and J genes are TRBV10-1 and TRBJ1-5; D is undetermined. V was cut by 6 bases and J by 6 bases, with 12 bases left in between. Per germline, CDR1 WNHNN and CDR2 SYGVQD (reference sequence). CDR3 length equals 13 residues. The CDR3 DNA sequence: TGCGCCAGCAGCAACAGAAGCGGTCAGCCCCAGCATTTT. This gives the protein CASSNRSGQPQHF.

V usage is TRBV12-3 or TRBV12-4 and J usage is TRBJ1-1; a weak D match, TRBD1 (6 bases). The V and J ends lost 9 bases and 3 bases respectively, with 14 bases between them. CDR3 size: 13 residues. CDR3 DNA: TGTGCCAGTAACAGGGCGAGGGACACTGAAGCTTTCTTT. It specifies CASNRARDTEAFF.

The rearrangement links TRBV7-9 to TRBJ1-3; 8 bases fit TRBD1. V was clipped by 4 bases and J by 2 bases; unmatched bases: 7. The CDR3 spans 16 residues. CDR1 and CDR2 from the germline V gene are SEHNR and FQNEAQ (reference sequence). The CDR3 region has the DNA TGTGCCAGCAGCTCGAAAGACAGGGGACCTGGAAACACCATATATTTT. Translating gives CASSSKDRGPGNTIYF.